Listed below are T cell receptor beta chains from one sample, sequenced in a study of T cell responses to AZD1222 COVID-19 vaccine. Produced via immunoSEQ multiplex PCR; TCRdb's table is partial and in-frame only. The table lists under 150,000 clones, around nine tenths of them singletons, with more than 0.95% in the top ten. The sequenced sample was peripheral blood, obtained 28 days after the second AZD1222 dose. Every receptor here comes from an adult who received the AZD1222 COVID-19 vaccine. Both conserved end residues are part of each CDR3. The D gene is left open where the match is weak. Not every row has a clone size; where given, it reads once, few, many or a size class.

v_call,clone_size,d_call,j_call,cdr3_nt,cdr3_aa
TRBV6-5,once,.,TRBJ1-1,TGTGCCAGCAGTCGACAGATAGGGACTGAAGCTTTCTTT,CASSRQIGTEAFF
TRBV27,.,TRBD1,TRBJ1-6,TGTGCCAGCAGCCGGACAGGGGGCTATTCACCCCTCCACTTT,CASSRTGGYSPLHF
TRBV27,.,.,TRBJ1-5,TGTGCCAGCAGTGACGGGGGGGATCAGCCCCAGCATTTT,CASSDGGDQPQHF
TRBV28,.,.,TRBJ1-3,TGTGCCAGCAGTTCTATCACAGTCTCTGGAAACACCATATATTTT,CASSSITVSGNTIYF
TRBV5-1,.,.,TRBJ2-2,TGCGCCAGCAGCCAGACAGTTAACACCGGGGAGCTGTTTTTT,CASSQTVNTGELFF
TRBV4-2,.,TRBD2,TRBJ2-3,TGTGCCAGCAGCCAAGACGGGATGACTAGCTTGGAGGGGAGCACAGATACGCAGTATTTT,CASSQDGMTSLEGSTDTQYF
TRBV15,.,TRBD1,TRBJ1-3,TGTGCCACCAGCGGTACAGGGGGCGGTGGAAACACCATATATTTT,CATSGTGGGGNTIYF
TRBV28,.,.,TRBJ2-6,TGTGCCAGCAGCCCCGGCCTGGGTGGGGCCAACGTCCTGACTTTC,CASSPGLGGANVLTF
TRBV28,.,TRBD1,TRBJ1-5,TGTGCCAGCAGTGTCCAGCAGGGGGGCAGCAATCAGCCCCAGCATTTT,CASSVQQGGSNQPQHF
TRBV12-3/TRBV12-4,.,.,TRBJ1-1,TGTGCCAGCAGGGCTGACAGCGGCACTGAAGCTTTCTTT,CASRADSGTEAFF
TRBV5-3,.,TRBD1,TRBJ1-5,TGTGCCAGAAGCCCTGGACAGGGTGGTTGGAGCAATCAGCCCCAGCATTTT,CARSPGQGGWSNQPQHF
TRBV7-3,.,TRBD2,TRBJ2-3,TGTGCCAGCAGTACCGGGACTAGCGGGGTCGACACGCAGTATTTT,CASSTGTSGVDTQYF
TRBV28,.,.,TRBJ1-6,TGTGCCAGCAGTCTGACAGGTTATAATTCACCCCTCCACTTT,CASSLTGYNSPLHF
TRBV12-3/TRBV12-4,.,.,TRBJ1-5,TGTGCCAGCAGTTTGCCCCCGCAGCCCCAGCATTTT,CASSLPPQPQHF
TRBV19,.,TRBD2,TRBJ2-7,TGTGCCAGTAGTATTCGTACTAGCGGGAGGTACGAGCAGTACTTC,CASSIRTSGRYEQYF
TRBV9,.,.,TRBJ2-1,TGTGCCAGCAGCTCGAGTGGGATAACCTACAATGAGCAGTTCTTC,CASSSSGITYNEQFF
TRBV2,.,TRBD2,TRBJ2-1,TGTGCCAGCAGGTACCTCCGGGGGGGCTACAATGAGCAGTTCTTC,CASRYLRGGYNEQFF
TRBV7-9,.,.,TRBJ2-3,TGTGCCAGCAGCTTACGCCTAGGACACACAGATACGCAGTATTTT,CASSLRLGHTDTQYF
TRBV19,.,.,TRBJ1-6,TGTGCCAGTAGTTCACAGGGTAATTCACCCCTCCACTTT,CASSSQGNSPLHF
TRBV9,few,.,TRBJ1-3,TGTGCCAGCAGCGTAGATCTGAGCTCTGGAAACACCATATATTTT,CASSVDLSSGNTIYF
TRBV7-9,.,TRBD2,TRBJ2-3,TGTGCCAGCAGCTGGAACCCTAGCGGGGGGGTCACAGATACGCAGTATTTT,CASSWNPSGGVTDTQYF
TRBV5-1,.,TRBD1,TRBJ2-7,TGCGCCAGCAGCCCGGGACAGGTCCTCCACGAGCAGTACTTC,CASSPGQVLHEQYF
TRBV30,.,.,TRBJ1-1,TGTGCCACCGTTGGCCCGGGGCTCACTGAAGCTTTCTTT,CATVGPGLTEAFF
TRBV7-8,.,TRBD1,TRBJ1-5,TGTGCCAGCAGCCGAGGGACAGAGAATCAGCCCCAGCATTTT,CASSRGTENQPQHF
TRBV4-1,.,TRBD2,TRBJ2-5,TGCGCCAGCAGCCAAGACTGGGGGGCTACTAGCGGGAGGGCCATGGGGGAGACCCAGTACTTC,CASSQDWGATSGRAMGETQYF
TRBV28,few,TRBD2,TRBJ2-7,TGTGCCAGCCGGCAGGGAGATAGCGGGAGGGTCCACGAGCAGTACTTC,CASRQGDSGRVHEQYF
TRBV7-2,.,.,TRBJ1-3,TGTGCCAGCAGCCAAACAGGGATAGGAAACACCATATATTTT,CASSQTGIGNTIYF
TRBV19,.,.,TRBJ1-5,TGTGCCAGTAGTCCGAGGGGGGGGGCCCAGCATTTT,CASSPRGGAQHF
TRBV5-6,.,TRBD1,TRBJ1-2,TGTGCCAGCAGCTCCCCGGGACAGAACTATGGCTACACCTTC,CASSSPGQNYGYTF
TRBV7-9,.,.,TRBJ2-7,TGTGCCAGCAGAGCGTACGATCCCTACGAGCAGTACTTC,CASRAYDPYEQYF
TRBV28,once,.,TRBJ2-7,TGTGCCAGCAGTTTATACAGTGATACCTACGAGCAGTACTTC,CASSLYSDTYEQYF
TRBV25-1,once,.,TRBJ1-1,TGTGCCAGCAGTGAATATACTATATTCAAGGACACGTTCGAAGCTTTCTTT,CASSEYTIFKDTFEAFF
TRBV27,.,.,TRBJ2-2,TGTGCCAGCCACCAAGCTAACACCGGGGAGCTGTTTTTT,CASHQANTGELFF
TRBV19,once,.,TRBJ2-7,TGTGCCAGTAGTATTGCGGGAAATGAGCAGTACTTC,CASSIAGNEQYF
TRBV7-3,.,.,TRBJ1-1,TGTGCCAGCACCCCTGAGACTGAAGCTTTCTTT,CASTPETEAFF
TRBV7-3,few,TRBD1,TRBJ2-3,TGTGCCAGCAGCCGCGGACAGGGCATTACTAGCACAGATACGCAGTATTTT,CASSRGQGITSTDTQYF
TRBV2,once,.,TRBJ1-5,TGTGCCAGCAGTGCGGGTCCAAATCAGCCCCAGCATTTT,CASSAGPNQPQHF
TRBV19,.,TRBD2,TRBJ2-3,TGTGCCAGTAGTTATAGCGGGGAAGATACGCAGTATTTT,CASSYSGEDTQYF
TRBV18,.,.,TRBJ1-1,TGTGCCAGCTCACCGGGGAGTAACACTGAAGCTTTCTTT,CASSPGSNTEAFF
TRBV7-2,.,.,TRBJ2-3,TGTGCCAGCAGCTTAGGACAGGTCACAGATACGCAGTATTTT,CASSLGQVTDTQYF
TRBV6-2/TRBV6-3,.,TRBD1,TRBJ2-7,TGTGCCAGCAGTACCCGGGACAGGGGGCTCGAGCAGTACTTC,CASSTRDRGLEQYF
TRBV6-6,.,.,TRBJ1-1,TGTGCCAGCAGTTACTTCCAGGGCACCACTGAAGCTTTCTTT,CASSYFQGTTEAFF
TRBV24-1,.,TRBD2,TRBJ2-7,TGTGCCACCAGTGACGGGGGGACCTACGAGCAGTACTTC,CATSDGGTYEQYF
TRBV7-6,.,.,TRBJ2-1,TGTGCCAGCAGCTTTAGCAGGTTGGAGGGCGAGCAGTTCTTC,CASSFSRLEGEQFF
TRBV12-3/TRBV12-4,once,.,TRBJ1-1,TGTGCCAGCAGTCCGGGAGGCGAAGCTTTCTTT,CASSPGGEAFF
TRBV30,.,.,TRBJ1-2,TGTGCCTGGAGGATCTCCGGAGGGAGTTTGGGCTACACCTTC,CAWRISGGSLGYTF
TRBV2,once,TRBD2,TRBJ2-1,TGTGCCACCGGGACTAGCGGGAGTTCTGAGCAGTTCTTC,CATGTSGSSEQFF
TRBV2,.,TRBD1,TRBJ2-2,TGTGCCAGCAGAGAGAACTCAGGGGGCGCGGGGTACGCCGGGGAGCTGTTTTTT,CASRENSGGAGYAGELFF
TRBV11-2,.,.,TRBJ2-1,TGTGCCAGCAGCTTAAATATGGAGCAGTTCTTC,CASSLNMEQFF
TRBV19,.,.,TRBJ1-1,TGTGCCAGTAGTTCGGGACACTTGAACACTGAAGCTTTCTTT,CASSSGHLNTEAFF